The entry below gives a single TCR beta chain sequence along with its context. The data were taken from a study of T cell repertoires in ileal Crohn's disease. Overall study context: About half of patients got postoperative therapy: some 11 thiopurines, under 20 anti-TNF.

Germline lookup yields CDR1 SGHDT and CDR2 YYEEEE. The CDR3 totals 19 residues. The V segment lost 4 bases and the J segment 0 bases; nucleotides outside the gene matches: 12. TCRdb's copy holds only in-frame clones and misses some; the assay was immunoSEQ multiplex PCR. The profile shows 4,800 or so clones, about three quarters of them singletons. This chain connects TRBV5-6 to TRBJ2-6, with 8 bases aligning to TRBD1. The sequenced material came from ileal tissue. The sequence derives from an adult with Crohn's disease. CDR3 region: CASSLLGQGIFSGANVLTF. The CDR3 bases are TGTGCCAGCAGCCTACTAGGACAGGGCATTTTCTCTGGGGCCAACGTCCTGACTTTC. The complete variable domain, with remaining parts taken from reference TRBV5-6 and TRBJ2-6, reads DAGVTQSPTHLIKTRGQQVTLRCSPKSGHDTVSWYQQALGQGPQFIFQYYEEEERQRGNFPDRFSGHQFPNYSSELNVNALLLGDSALYLCASSLLGQGIFSGANVLTFGAGSRLTVL.